The 11 T cell receptor beta chains listed next were all sequenced from one sample in a study of control samples from healthy donors and cancer patients. Sequencing was performed with immunoSEQ multiplex PCR; in TCRdb, only in-frame clones are kept and a portion is missing. The data contain over 70,000 clones, approximately 88% of them singletons. Material: PBMCs. The receptors come from a woman aged 45-65 years with colorectal cancer.

For the CDR3, the DNA is TGCGCCAGCAGCTGGCTGAGCGGGGGAGAAGAGACCCAGTACTTC. Translated, it gives CASSWLSGGEETQYF. This rearrangement joins TRBV5-1 to TRBJ2-5; TRBD2 aligns across 8 bases. CDR1 and CDR2 from the germline V gene are SGHRS and YFSETQ. Germline trimming cut 3 bases from V and 3 bases from J; bases unmatched to any gene: 7. This CDR3 has 15 residues. Drawing the rest from reference TRBV5-1 and TRBJ2-5, the complete variable domain is KAGVTQTPRYLIKTRGQQVTLSCSPISGHRSVSWYQQTPGQGLQFLFEYFSETQRNKGNFPGRFSGRQFSNSRSEMNVSTLELGDSALYLCASSWLSGGEETQYFGPGTRLLVL.

The chain couples TRBV18 to TRBJ2-2; a possible D gene is TRBD1 (6 bases). V lost 3 bases, J lost 1 base, and 12 bases lay in between. Germline loops: CDR1 KGHSH, CDR2 LQKENI. The CDR3 is made up of 16 amino acids. The CDR3 nucleotides are TGTGCCAGCTCACCTACCGGGACAATGAACACCGGGGAGCTGTTTTTT. Translated: CASSPTGTMNTGELFF.

V usage is TRBV5-1 and J usage is TRBJ1-4; TRBD1 might be the D (6 bases). Trimming shortened V by 4 bases and J by 7 bases, and 17 bases separated the two germline ends. This CDR3 is 15 amino acids long. Germline CDR1 is SGHRS and CDR2 is YFSETQ. CDR3 in DNA: TGCGCCAGCAGCATTTCAGGGGCCCCCGGTGAAAAACTGTTTTTT. Translated: CASSISGAPGEKLFF.

The rearrangement links TRBV30 to TRBJ2-3; tentative D call: TRBD2 (6 bases). Trimming removed 3 bases from V and 4 bases from J, with 14 bases in between. The CDR3 has 14 residues. Germline CDR1 reads GTSNPN; CDR2 reads SVGIG (reference sequence). CDR3 residues: CAWRRWGESDTQYF. In DNA, the CDR3 is TGTGCCTGGAGGAGGTGGGGGGAGTCAGATACGCAGTATTTT.

This clone appeared a single time. The chain is built from TRBV5-6 and TRBJ2-3, with 8 positions matching TRBD2. The CDR3 has 14 amino acids. Germline V lookup: CDR1 SGHDT, CDR2 YYEEEE. Trimming removed 0 bases from V and 4 bases from J; junction bases left unmatched: 1. CDR3: CASSLEAGADTQYF. The CDR3 DNA sequence: TGTGCCAGCAGCTTGGAAGCGGGAGCAGATACGCAGTATTTT.

CDR3 sequence: CASSYSGTYNSPLHF. The CDR3 bases are TGTGCCAGCAGTTACTCGGGGACCTATAATTCACCCCTCCACTTT. The V and J genes are TRBV6-5 and TRBJ1-6; D gene uncertain. This CDR3 region has 15 residues. With 0 bases removed from V and 2 bases from J, the gap between germline ends came to 5 bases. CDR1 and CDR2 (germline): MNHEY, SVGAGI.

V gene TRBV10-2 combines with J gene TRBJ2-7, with TRBD2 as a possible D gene (5 bases). Per germline, CDR1 WSHSY and CDR2 SAAADI. The CDR3 sequence is 14 residues long. Trimming cost V 2 bases and J 6 bases, with 14 bases left between them. CDR3 in DNA: TGCGCCAGCAGTGAGACTAGTCTGTATGGCGAGCAGTACGTC. Translation gives CASSETSLYGEQYV.

This chain links TRBV7-2 with TRBJ2-1, with 9 bases lining up with TRBD2. Germline V gene lookup returns CDR1 SGHTA and CDR2 FQGNSA. The CDR3 runs to 15 residues. After removal of 2 bases from V and 5 bases from J, the junction contained 4 bases not matched to a gene. CDR3 loop: CASSLSLAGNNEQFF. The CDR3 region has the DNA TGTGCCAGCAGCTTAAGCCTAGCGGGGAACAATGAGCAGTTCTTC.

This chain joins TRBV18 and TRBJ1-2, with D unresolved. The CDR3 runs to 14 residues. CDR1 and CDR2 (germline): KGHSH, LQKENI. V lost 3 bases and J lost 8, with 16 bases in between. The CDR3 DNA is TGTGCCAGCTCACCTAGAGACACCAGCACGGGCTACACCTTC. Its translation is CASSPRDTSTGYTF.

The chain combines TRBV5-1 with TRBJ2-2; a possible D gene is TRBD2 (5 bases). Germline V gene data show CDR1 as SGHRS and CDR2 as YFSETQ. V lost 4 bases to trimming and J lost 0 bases, with 10 bases between them. The CDR3 spans 15 residues. CDR3 bases: TGCGCCAGCAGCAGAGACGGGGCGAACACCGGGGAGCTGTTTTTT. The encoded protein is CASSRDGANTGELFF.

This clone has just a few counts. J is TRBJ2-5 and V is TRBV15, with 12 bases identical to TRBD2. CDR1 is LNHNV and CDR2 is YYDKDF in the germline V gene (reference sequence). CDR3 size: 18 residues. The V and J ends lost 0 bases and 5 bases, in that order; junction bases with no gene match: 10. In DNA form, the CDR3 reads TGTGCCACCAGCAGAGATAGCCCTAGCGGGGGGGCGCGGGAGACCCAGTACTTC. Protein: CATSRDSPSGGARETQYF. Full variable domain (outside the CDR3, taken from reference TRBV15 and TRBJ2-5): DAMVIQNPRYQVTQFGKPVTLSCSQTLNHNVMYWYQQKSSQAPKLLFHYYDKDFNNEADTPDNFQSRRPNTSFCFLDIRSPGLGDTAMYLCATSRDSPSGGARETQYFGPGTRLLVL.